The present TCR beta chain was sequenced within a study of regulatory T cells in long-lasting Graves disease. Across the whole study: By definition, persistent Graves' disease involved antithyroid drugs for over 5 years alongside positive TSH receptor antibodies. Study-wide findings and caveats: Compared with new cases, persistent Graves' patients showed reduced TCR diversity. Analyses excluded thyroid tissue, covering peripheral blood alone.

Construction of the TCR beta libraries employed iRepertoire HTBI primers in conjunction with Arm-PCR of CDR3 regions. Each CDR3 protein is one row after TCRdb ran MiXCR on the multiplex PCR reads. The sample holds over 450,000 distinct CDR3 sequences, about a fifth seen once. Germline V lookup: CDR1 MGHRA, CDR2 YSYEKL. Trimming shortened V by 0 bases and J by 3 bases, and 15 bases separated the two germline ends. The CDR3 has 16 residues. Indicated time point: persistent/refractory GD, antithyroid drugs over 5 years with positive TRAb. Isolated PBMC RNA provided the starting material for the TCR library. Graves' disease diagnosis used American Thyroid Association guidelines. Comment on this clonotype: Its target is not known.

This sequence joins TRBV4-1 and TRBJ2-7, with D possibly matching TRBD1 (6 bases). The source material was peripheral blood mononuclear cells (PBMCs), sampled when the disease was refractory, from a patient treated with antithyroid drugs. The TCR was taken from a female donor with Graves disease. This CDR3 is CASSQEQTGTYYEQYF. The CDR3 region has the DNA TGCGCCAGCAGCCAAGAACAAACCGGGACATACTACGAGCAGTACTTC.